These 22 T cell receptor beta chains originate from one sample sequenced in a study of T-cell memory formation after mild COVID-19. TCRdb independently ran MiXCR on the 5' RACE reads; one entry per CDR3 protein. The sample has fewer than 700,000 distinct CDR3 sequences, approximately 21% seen once. The specimen was PBMCs or a T cell subset sorted from them (not recorded which). The origin of the receptors is an adult woman who had mild COVID-19 (a few samples of this study predate the infection). Cell type and time point are not known.

The chain uses TRBV20-1 and TRBJ1-2; D perhaps matches TRBD1 (6 bases). V lost 1 base and J lost 6, with 12 bases in between. There are 13 residues in the CDR3. The V gene's germline CDR1 is DFQATT and CDR2 SNEGSKA (reference sequence). CDR3 protein: CSARVGQPNGYTF. The CDR3 bases are TGCAGTGCTAGAGTTGGACAGCCAAATGGCTACACCTTC.

This clonotype was observed at least ten times. The chain carries TRBV5-1 and TRBJ2-7; 14 bases line up with TRBD2. This CDR3 is 17 amino acids long. With V trimmed by 3 bases and J by 4 bases, 9 bases remained unmatched. Per the germline V gene, CDR1 is SGHRS and CDR2 is YFSETQ. CDR3 residues: CASSSAGTSGRGYEQYF. CDR3 sequence (DNA): TGCGCCAGCAGCTCGGCCGGGACTAGCGGGAGAGGGTACGAGCAGTACTTC. Full variable domain (rest looked up from reference TRBV5-1 and TRBJ2-7): KAGVTQTPRYLIKTRGQQVTLSCSPISGHRSVSWYQQTPGQGLQFLFEYFSETQRNKGNFPGRFSGRQFSNSRSEMNVSTLELGDSALYLCASSSAGTSGRGYEQYFGPGTRLTVT.

This clonotype was counted once. The chain is built from TRBV14 and TRBJ2-1; 7 bases fit TRBD1. CDR1 is SGHDN, CDR2 FVKESK, per germline. Unmatched junction bases numbered 7, after V lost 4 bases and J lost 4 bases. The CDR3 has 15 amino acids. The CDR3 coding sequence is TGTGCCAGCAGCCTTGGGACAGTAGCTTACAATGAGCAGTTCTTC. It translates to CASSLGTVAYNEQFF. Variable domain in full (rest from reference TRBV14 and TRBJ2-1): EAGVTQFPSHSVIEKGQTVTLRCDPISGHDNLYWYRRVMGKEIKFLLHFVKESKQDESGMPNNRFLAERTGGTYSTLKVQPAELEDSGVYFCASSLGTVAYNEQFFGPGTRLTVL.

This clonotype was seen a few times. The rearrangement links TRBV15 to TRBJ2-7; possibly TRBD2 for D (6 bases). This CDR3 region has 15 residues. Trimming removed 1 base from V and 1 base from J, with 11 bases in between. From germline, CDR1 is LNHNV and CDR2 YYDKDF (reference sequence). CDR3 coding DNA: TGTGCCACCAGCAGAGGGGGAGGCGGGTCCTACGAGCAGTACTTC. It encodes CATSRGGGGSYEQYF.

This clonotype was seen a few times. The gene calls are TRBV5-1 and TRBJ2-1, with 7 bases matching TRBD1. The V and J ends lost 5 bases and 6 bases, in that order; junction bases with no gene match: 11. The germline CDR1 and CDR2 sequences are SGHRS and YFSETQ. The CDR3 length is 15 residues. The CDR3 spells CASSRQGSFGNEQFF. In DNA, the CDR3 is TGCGCCAGCAGTAGACAGGGATCCTTTGGCAATGAGCAGTTCTTC.

A few counts support this clonotype. The rearrangement uses TRBV3-1 and TRBJ1-1; 7 positions match TRBD1. Germline V gene lookup returns CDR1 LGHDT and CDR2 YNNKEL (reference sequence). The CDR3 loop spans 16 amino acids. Trimming cost V 4 bases and J 1 base; bases outside gene matches: 9. The chain's CDR3 is CASSPQGRLGNTEAFF. CDR3 nucleotide sequence: TGTGCCAGCAGCCCACAGGGGCGGCTTGGGAACACTGAAGCTTTCTTT.

The chain uses TRBV15 and TRBJ2-1; D not certain. Trimming removed 2 bases from V and 7 bases from J, with 15 bases in between. This CDR3 is 15 amino acids long. Germline values: CDR1 LNHNV, CDR2 YYDKDF (reference sequence). The CDR3 nucleotides are TGTGCCACCAGCAGATGGACGGAGCAAGGGAATGAGCAGTTCTTC. Translating gives CATSRWTEQGNEQFF.

This clonotype came up a few times. The chain carries TRBV20-1 and TRBJ2-7; 8 nucleotides align to TRBD2. The CDR3 has 14 amino acids. Trimming at V came to 5 bases and at J to 0 bases, leaving 6 bases not matched to a gene. CDR1 DFQATT and CDR2 SNEGSKA come from the germline V gene (reference sequence). The CDR3 DNA is TGCAGTGCTGGGAGCGGGAGATTCTCCTACGAGCAGTACTTC. This gives the protein CSAGSGRFSYEQYF.

This clonotype was observed a few times. The genes are TRBV2 and TRBJ2-3; no clear D gene. The CDR3 contains 16 residues. The ends were cut back, 3 bases at V and 0 bases at J, with 13 bases in the middle. Germline values: CDR1 SNHLY, CDR2 FYNNEI. CDR3 in DNA: TGTGCCAGCAGTGAGGGTAGTTCCGTGAGCACAGATACGCAGTATTTT. It yields the protein CASSEGSSVSTDTQYF.

The chain has TRBV5-1 and TRBJ1-1; maybe TRBD1 (5 bases). Trimming removed 0 bases from V and 8 bases from J, with 17 bases in between. The CDR3 is 15 amino acids. Germline V CDR1 and CDR2: SGHRS, YFSETQ. CDR3 in amino acids: CASSLEAGTEREAFF. The CDR3 nucleotides are TGCGCCAGCAGCTTGGAGGCAGGGACGGAAAGGGAAGCTTTCTTT.

The CDR3 nucleotides are TGTGCCAGCTCACCACAGGGCAATGGTGAAAAACTGTTTTTT. Encoded protein: CASSPQGNGEKLFF. The chain carries TRBV18 and TRBJ1-4, with D uncertain. The CDR3 runs 14 residues. V was trimmed by 1 base and J by 7 bases, leaving 10 bases between them. Germline V gene data show CDR1 as KGHSH and CDR2 as LQKENI.

Ten or more counts support this clonotype. The chain is built from TRBV5-1 and TRBJ1-1; TRBD1 might be the D (5 bases). Germline-derived CDR1 and CDR2 are SGHRS and YFSETQ. CDR3 size: 15 residues. The ends were cut back, 4 bases at V and 0 bases at J, with 13 bases in the middle. CDR3 sequence (DNA): TGCGCCAGCAGCGGGGAGGGGATTATGAACACTGAAGCTTTCTTT. It codes for CASSGEGIMNTEAFF.

This chain joins TRBV14 and TRBJ2-4, with 14 positions matching TRBD2. The CDR3 is made up of 20 amino acids. V lost 5 bases and J lost 1; bases outside the gene matches: 13. Germline V gives CDR1 SGHDN, CDR2 FVKESK. The CDR3 here is CASSERGTSGSVSAKNIQYF. DNA of the CDR3: TGTGCCAGCAGCGAAAGAGGGACTAGCGGGAGTGTGTCGGCCAAAAACATTCAGTACTTC.

The chain links TRBV9 to TRBJ2-5; D remains unclear. This CDR3 spans 17 amino acids. Germline V gene data show CDR1 as SGDLS and CDR2 as YYNGEE. V was pared by 0 bases and J by 1 base, with 16 bases between. The CDR3, as DNA: TGTGCCAGCAGCGTAGAAGGGTACAGAGCCCCCCAAGAGACCCAGTACTTC. Translated, it gives CASSVEGYRAPQETQYF.

This clonotype has just a few counts. The V and J genes are TRBV21-1 and TRBJ2-1; TRBD2, the table's D call, lacks a check against the DNA. TRBV21-1 is annotated as a pseudogene. CDR3 length: 17 residues. DNA of the CDR3: TGTGCCAGCAGCAAAAGTGGGGCTAGCGGGGTTTCAAATGAGCAGTTCTTC. Protein sequence: CASSKSGASGVSNEQFF.

The V gene is TRBV18, the J gene TRBJ2-1; no reliable D call. V shed 5 bases and J shed 2 bases, with 13 bases lying between them. In germline, CDR1 is KGHSH, CDR2 LQKENI. The length of the CDR3 is 15 residues. As DNA, the CDR3 is TGTGCCAGCTCAAAAGGAAGCTCGACCTACAATGAGCAGTTCTTC. Protein sequence: CASSKGSSTYNEQFF. Combining the CDR3 with reference TRBV18 and TRBJ2-1 gives the whole variable domain NAGVMQNPRHLVRRRGQEARLRCSPMKGHSHVYWYRQLPEEGLKFMVYLQKENIIDESGMPKERFSAEFPKEGPSILRIQQVVRGDSAAYFCASSKGSSTYNEQFFGPGTRLTVL.

The chain employs TRBV2 and TRBJ2-1; D may be TRBD1 (6 bases). The CDR3 runs 13 residues. V gave up 6 bases and J gave up 7 bases, with 13 bases separating them. Germline assignment: CDR1 SNHLY and CDR2 FYNNEI. In DNA form, the CDR3 reads TGTGCCAGCAGCAACAGGGTGGGGAATGAGCAGTTCTTC. It is translated as CASSNRVGNEQFF.

V is TRBV19 and J is TRBJ2-7, with TRBD1 identical over 9 bases. The length of the CDR3 is 17 residues. The J segment lost 0 bases and the V segment lost 5 bases, leaving 11 bases of the junction unmatched. Germline V gene lookup returns CDR1 LNHDA and CDR2 SQIVND (reference sequence). CDR3 bases: TGTGCCAGTAGTCCTTGGCTCGGGACAGGGCCCTCCTACGAGCAGTACTTC. This gives the protein CASSPWLGTGPSYEQYF.

The chain carries TRBV5-1 and TRBJ1-2; D not certain. This CDR3 has 12 residues. The V gene lost 4 bases and the J gene lost 9 bases, with 13 bases spanning the gap. Germline CDR1 SGHRS, CDR2 YFSETQ. This CDR3 reads CASSGDMVRYTF. The DNA for the CDR3 is TGCGCCAGCAGCGGGGATATGGTTCGCTACACCTTC. The whole variable domain, remainder taken from reference TRBV5-1 and TRBJ1-2, is KAGVTQTPRYLIKTRGQQVTLSCSPISGHRSVSWYQQTPGQGLQFLFEYFSETQRNKGNFPGRFSGRQFSNSRSEMNVSTLELGDSALYLCASSGDMVRYTFGSGTRLTVV.

V and J are TRBV5-6 and TRBJ1-2, with 7 bases matching TRBD1. The CDR3 covers 13 residues. V shed 4 bases and J 4 bases; nucleotides not matched to a gene: 4. Germline CDR1 and CDR2: SGHDT and YYEEEE. CDR3 bases: TGTGCCAGCAGCGGCCGGGACAGCTATGGCTACACCTTC. It is translated as CASSGRDSYGYTF.

There are a few counts of this clonotype. J is TRBJ2-2 and V is TRBV7-9; D ambiguous. The CDR3 has 10 residues. CDR1 and CDR2 (germline): SEHNR, FQNEAQ (reference sequence). CDR3 bases: TGTGTAGCGAACACCGGGGAGCTGTTTTTT. Translation gives CVANTGELFF.

About this clonotype itself: At one end the junction does not follow the germline gene, possibly because of a read error. The chain employs TRBV12-3 or TRBV12-4 and TRBJ2-1, with 7 bases lining up with TRBD1. This CDR3 spans 12 amino acids. The CDR3 is CASSPGTAAEPF. The CDR3 DNA follows: TGTGCCAGCAGCCCCGGGACAGCCGCTGAACCCTTC.